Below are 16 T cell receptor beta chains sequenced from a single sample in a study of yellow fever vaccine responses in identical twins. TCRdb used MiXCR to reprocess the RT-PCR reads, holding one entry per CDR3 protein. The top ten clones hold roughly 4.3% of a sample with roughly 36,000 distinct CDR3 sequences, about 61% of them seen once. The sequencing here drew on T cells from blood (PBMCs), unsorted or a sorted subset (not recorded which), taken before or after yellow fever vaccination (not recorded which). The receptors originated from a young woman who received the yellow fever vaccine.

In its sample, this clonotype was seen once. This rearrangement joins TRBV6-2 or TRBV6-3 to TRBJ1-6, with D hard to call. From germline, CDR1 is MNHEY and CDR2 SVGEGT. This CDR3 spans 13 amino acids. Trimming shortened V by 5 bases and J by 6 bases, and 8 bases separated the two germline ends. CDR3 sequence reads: CASSNNFNSPLHF. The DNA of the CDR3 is TGTGCCAGCAGTAACAATTTTAATTCACCCCTCCACTTT.

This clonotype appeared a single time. CDR3 sequence: CSARDLAGGTLETQYF. DNA of the CDR3: TGCAGTGCTAGAGATCTTGCAGGAGGGACCCTGGAGACCCAGTACTTC. This chain links TRBV20-1 with TRBJ2-5; D is possibly TRBD2 (6 bases). Germline CDR1 is DFQATT and CDR2 is SNEGSKA (reference sequence). CDR3 length: 16 residues. The germline V and J ends were trimmed by 0 bases and 5 bases, with 19 bases remaining between them.

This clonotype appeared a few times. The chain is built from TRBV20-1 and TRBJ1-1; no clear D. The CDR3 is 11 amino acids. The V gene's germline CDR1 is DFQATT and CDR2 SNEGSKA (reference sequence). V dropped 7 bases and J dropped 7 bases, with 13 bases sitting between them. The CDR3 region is CSVSLYLEAFF. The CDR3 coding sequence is TGCAGTGTTAGTCTTTATCTTGAAGCTTTCTTT.

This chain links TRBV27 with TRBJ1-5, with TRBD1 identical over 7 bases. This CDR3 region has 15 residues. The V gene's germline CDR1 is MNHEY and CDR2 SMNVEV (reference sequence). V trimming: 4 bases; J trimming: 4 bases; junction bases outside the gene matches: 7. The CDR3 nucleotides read TGTGCCAGCAGTTCCAAAGACAGGGCTAATCAGCCCCAGCATTTT. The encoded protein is CASSSKDRANQPQHF.

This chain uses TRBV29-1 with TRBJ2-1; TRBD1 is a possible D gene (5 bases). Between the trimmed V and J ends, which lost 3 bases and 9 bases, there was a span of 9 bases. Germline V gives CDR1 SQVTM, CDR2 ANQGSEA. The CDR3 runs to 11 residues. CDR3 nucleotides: TGCAGCGTTGACGCCAGGGTTGAGCAGTTCTTC. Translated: CSVDARVEQFF.

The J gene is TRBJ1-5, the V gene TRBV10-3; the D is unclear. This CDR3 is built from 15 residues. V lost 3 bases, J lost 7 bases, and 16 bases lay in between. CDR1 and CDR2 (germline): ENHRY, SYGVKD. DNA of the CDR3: TGTGCCATCAGTGATTCGAGCGCCGGGAGCCAGCCCCAGCATTTT. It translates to CAISDSSAGSQPQHF.

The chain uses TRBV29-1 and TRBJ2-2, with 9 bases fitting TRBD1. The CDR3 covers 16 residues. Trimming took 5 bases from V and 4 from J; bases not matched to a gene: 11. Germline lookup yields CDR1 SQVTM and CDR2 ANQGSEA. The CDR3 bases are TGCAGCGTTTTAGAAGACAGGGGGTCGGTCACCGGGGAGCTGTTTTTT. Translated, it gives CSVLEDRGSVTGELFF.

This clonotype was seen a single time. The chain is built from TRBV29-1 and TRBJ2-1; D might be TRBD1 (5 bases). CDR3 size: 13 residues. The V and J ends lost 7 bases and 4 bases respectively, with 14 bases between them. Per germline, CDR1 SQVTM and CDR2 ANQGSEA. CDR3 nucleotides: TGCAGCGCTGTGGGGCTAATTTACAATGAGCAGTTCTTC. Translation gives CSAVGLIYNEQFF.

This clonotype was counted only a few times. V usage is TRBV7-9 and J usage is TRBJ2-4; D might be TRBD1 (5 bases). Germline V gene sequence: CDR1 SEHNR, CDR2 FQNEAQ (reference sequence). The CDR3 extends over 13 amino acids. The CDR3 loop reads CGWLQADKNIQYF. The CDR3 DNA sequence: TGTGGCTGGCTACAGGCGGACAAAAACATTCAGTACTTC.

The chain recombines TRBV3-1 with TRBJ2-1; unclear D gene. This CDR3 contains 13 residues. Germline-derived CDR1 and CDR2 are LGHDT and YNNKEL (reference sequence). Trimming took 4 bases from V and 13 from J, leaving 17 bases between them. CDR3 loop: CASSPSESYPQFF. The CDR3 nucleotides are TGTGCCAGCAGCCCAAGCGAGTCTTACCCTCAGTTCTTC.

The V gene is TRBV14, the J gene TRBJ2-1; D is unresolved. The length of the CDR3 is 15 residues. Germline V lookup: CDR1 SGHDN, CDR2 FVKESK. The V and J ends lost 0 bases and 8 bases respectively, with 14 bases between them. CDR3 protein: CASSQDGLFGDEQFF. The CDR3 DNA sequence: TGTGCCAGCAGCCAAGATGGCCTTTTCGGCGATGAGCAGTTCTTC.

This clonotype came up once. The DNA for the CDR3 is TGCAGTCTTTCGCGGGGGCCGTACAATGAGCAGTTCTTC. Protein: CSLSRGPYNEQFF. The chain links TRBV29-1 to TRBJ2-1, with D maybe TRBD2 (7 bases). Germline loops: CDR1 SQVTM, CDR2 ANQGSEA. The CDR3 totals 13 residues.

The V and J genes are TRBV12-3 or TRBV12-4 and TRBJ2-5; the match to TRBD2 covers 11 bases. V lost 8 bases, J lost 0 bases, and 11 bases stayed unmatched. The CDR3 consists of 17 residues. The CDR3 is CASLHSPSGGYQETQYF. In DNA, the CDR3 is TGTGCCAGCCTCCACTCGCCTAGCGGGGGGTACCAAGAGACCCAGTACTTC.

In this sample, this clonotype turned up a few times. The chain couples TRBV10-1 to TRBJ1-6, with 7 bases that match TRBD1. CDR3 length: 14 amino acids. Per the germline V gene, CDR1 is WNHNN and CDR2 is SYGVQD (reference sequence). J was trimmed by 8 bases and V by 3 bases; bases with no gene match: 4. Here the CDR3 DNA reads TGCGCCAGCAGTGAAGACAGGGTTGATTCACCCCTCCACTTT. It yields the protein CASSEDRVDSPLHF.

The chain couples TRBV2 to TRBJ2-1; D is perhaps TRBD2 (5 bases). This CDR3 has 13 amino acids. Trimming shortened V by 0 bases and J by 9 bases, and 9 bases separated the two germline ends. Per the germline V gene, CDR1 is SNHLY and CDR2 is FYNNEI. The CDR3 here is CASSEAVEGEQFF. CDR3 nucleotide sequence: TGTGCCAGCAGTGAAGCTGTAGAGGGTGAGCAGTTCTTC.

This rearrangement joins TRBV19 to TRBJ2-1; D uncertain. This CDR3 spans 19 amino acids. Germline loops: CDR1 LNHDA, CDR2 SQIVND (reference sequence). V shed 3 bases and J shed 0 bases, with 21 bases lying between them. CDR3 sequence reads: CASSIGPNRGLGSYNEQFF. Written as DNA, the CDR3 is TGTGCCAGTAGTATTGGTCCCAATAGAGGCCTGGGCTCCTACAATGAGCAGTTCTTC.